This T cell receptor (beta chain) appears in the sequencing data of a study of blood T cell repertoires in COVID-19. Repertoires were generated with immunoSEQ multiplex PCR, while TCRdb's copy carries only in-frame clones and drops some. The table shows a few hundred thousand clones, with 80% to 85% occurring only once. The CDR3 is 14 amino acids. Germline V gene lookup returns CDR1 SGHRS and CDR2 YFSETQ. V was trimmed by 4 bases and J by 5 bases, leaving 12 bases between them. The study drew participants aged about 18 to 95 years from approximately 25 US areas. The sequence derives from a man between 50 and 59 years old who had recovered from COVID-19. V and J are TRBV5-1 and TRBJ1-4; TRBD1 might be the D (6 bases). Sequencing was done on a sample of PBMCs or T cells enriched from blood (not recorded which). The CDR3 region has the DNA TGCGCCAGCAGCAGACAGGCCCAAAATGAAAAACTGTTTTTT. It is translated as CASSRQAQNEKLFF.